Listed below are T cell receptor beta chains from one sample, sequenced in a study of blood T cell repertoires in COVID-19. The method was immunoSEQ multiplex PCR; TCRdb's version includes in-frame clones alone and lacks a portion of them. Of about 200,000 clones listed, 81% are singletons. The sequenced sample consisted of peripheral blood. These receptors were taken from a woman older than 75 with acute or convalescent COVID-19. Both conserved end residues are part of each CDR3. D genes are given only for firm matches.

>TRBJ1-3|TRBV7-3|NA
CASSPNGQISGNTIYF
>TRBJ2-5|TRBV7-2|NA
CASSLGTGRQETQYF
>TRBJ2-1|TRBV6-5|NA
CASRRDSHRQFF
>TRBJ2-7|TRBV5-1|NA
CASSAGVYEQYF
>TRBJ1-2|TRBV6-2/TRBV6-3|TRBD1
CASSTPHQGTGYGYTF
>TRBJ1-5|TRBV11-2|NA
CASSLGGGGGNQPQHF
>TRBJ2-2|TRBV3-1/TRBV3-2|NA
CASSLQVAAGELFF
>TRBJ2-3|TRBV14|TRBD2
CASSQVDRGGPDTQYF
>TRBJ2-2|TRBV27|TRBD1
CASSLRGRGTGELFF
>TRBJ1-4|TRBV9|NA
CASSVGPDWEKLFF
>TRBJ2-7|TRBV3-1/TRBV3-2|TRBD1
CASSRDRVSYEQYF
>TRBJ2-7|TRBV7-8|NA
CASSLALSGLLPYEQYF
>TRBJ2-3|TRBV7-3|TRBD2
CASSPSGVRTDTQYF
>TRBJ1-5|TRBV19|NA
CASSMIDKGSNQPQHF
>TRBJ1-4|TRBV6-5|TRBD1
CASSRSQGAREKLFF
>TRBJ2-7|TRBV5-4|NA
CASSSSTSTEQYF
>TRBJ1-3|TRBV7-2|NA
CASSLAGQAGGNTIYF
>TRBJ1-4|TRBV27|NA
CASSLRGDPNEKLFF
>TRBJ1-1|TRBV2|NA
CASSEARGTEAFF
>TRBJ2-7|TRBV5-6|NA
CASTRPGLSLDEQYF
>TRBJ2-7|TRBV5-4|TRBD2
CASSLDGGLATYEQYF
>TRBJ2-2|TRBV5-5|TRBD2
CASSLDGGETGELFF
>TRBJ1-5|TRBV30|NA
CAWSLGGNSNQPQHF
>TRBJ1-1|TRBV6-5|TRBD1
CASSYYRGGRTEAFF
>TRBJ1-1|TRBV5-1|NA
CASSLAGGVNTEAFF
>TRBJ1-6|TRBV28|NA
CASSPNEVSLHF
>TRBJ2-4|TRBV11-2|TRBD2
CASSRGLAGAELAKNIQYF
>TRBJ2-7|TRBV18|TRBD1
CASSPPLGQTYEQYF
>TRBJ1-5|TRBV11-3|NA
CASSLDGQGRFYQPQHF
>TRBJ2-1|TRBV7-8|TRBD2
CASSSRRLADNEQFF
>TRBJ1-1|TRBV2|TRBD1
CASSELTGGATEAFF
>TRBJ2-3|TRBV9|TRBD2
CASSVVASGFTDTQYF
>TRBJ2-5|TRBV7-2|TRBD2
CASSLNVFGGGLETQYF
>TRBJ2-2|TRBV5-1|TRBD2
CASSSLAGTNTGELFF
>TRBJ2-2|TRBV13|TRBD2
CASSSRTSGIAGELFF
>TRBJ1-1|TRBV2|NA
CASSETTGTEAFF
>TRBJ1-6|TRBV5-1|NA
CASSTGGNSPLHF
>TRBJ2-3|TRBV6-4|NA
CASSDRLTDTQYF
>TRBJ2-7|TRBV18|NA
CASSPGGGELEQYF
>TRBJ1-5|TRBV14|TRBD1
CASSQEGAGQVYSNQPQHF
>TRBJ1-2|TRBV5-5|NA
CASSPRTGYGYTF
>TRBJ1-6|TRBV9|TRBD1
CASSVSGTGNSPLHF
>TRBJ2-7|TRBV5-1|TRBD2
CASSQGLAGGPDEQYF
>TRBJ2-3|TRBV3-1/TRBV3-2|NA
CASSPRGGTQYF
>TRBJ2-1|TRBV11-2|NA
CASSLDKARGNEQFF
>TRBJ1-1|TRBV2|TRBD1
CASRAGTGNEGTEAFF
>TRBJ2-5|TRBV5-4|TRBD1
CASSDTGGETQYF
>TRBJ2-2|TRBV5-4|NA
CASSWGVDTGELFF
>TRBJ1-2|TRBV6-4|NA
CASSDSGGFVYTF